Listed below are T cell receptor beta chains from one sample, sequenced in a study of T cell responses to AZD1222 COVID-19 vaccine. Only in-frame clones appear in the TCRdb table, and some are missing; sequencing was by immunoSEQ multiplex PCR. The top ten hold 21% of the sample, which has about 67,000 clones, around 84% seen once. Sequences were derived from peripheral blood, sampled on day 0 of AZD1222 vaccination. These receptors were taken from an adult in good health. Both conserved end residues are part of each CDR3. The D gene is left open where the match is weak. Not every row has a clone size; where given, it reads once, few, many or a size class.

.	TRBV7-2	.	TRBJ1-1	CASSPASSGRGEAFF
.	TRBV11-2	TRBD2	TRBJ2-3	CASRKNLAGTADTQYF
.	TRBV30	.	TRBJ2-1	CAWAKIEQFF
.	TRBV24-1	.	TRBJ1-1	CATSDGNTEAFF
.	TRBV11-3	TRBD2	TRBJ2-3	CASSSVRGGGTQYF
.	TRBV29-1	.	TRBJ1-2	CSAGADNYGYTF
.	TRBV25-1	.	TRBJ2-7	CASSHGRSYEQYF
.	TRBV12-3/TRBV12-4	TRBD1	TRBJ1-2	CATASGGDYGYTF
once	TRBV25-1	TRBD2	TRBJ2-2	CASSPLAGGNTGELFF
.	TRBV20-1	.	TRBJ2-3	CSAIKGDTQYF
many	TRBV24-1	TRBD1	TRBJ1-2	CATRDREGYTF
.	TRBV18	.	TRBJ1-6	CASSSQNSPLHF
.	TRBV7-3	.	TRBJ2-3	CASSLTGGHGDTQYF
.	TRBV11-2	.	TRBJ2-7	CASSFTYEQYF
.	TRBV5-1	.	TRBJ2-3	CASSSGPRTDTQYF
.	TRBV4-1	TRBD2	TRBJ2-1	CASSHGGSGYNEQFF
.	TRBV28	.	TRBJ1-5	CASLGVNQPQHF
.	TRBV2	.	TRBJ1-2	CASSGAGRRGYTF
.	TRBV10-1	.	TRBJ2-1	CASSEGRGSYNEQFF
few	TRBV15	TRBD2	TRBJ2-1	CATSKRTSGRATNEQFF
.	TRBV6-2/TRBV6-3	TRBD1	TRBJ1-6	CASSRGQGVSPLHF
.	TRBV7-9	.	TRBJ2-2	CASNRAGENTGELFF
.	TRBV6-5	.	TRBJ2-3	CASSYSIVDTQYF
.	TRBV19	.	TRBJ2-3	CASSQGADTQYF
.	TRBV5-1	.	TRBJ1-5	CASSLDGFRQPQHF
.	TRBV28	TRBD1	TRBJ2-3	CASSLQGLWADTQYF
.	TRBV27	TRBD1	TRBJ2-7	CASSVDRGREQYF
.	TRBV6-2/TRBV6-3	.	TRBJ1-3	CASRPQGLVYGNTIYF
.	TRBV5-4	.	TRBJ2-7	CASSPDSDSYEQYF
few	TRBV2	.	TRBJ2-3	CASRTDSTDTQYF
.	TRBV18	.	TRBJ1-4	CASSPAVNDPEKLFF
.	TRBV7-9	.	TRBJ1-5	CASSLGSGVNQPQHF
few	TRBV28	TRBD1	TRBJ1-2	CASSLLTSRTRGQGYGYTF
.	TRBV11-3	TRBD2	TRBJ2-3	CASSLHRASGGTDTQYF
.	TRBV9	.	TRBJ1-6	CASSAHSQNNSPLHF
.	TRBV4-2	.	TRBJ1-6	CASSQTRTGNSPLHF
.	TRBV7-9	.	TRBJ2-2	CASSGELFF
.	TRBV5-1	.	TRBJ1-6	CASSLLGGASYNSPLHF
few	TRBV5-1	.	TRBJ1-1	CASSSRLTEAFF
.	TRBV7-9	.	TRBJ2-1	CASSLVRWNEQFF
.	TRBV7-2	.	TRBJ1-6	CASSPHSSSYNSPLHF
.	TRBV30	.	TRBJ2-3	CAWSRGPQDTQYF
.	TRBV6-2/TRBV6-3	TRBD2	TRBJ2-7	CASSYGTSYSYEQYF
.	TRBV30	.	TRBJ2-1	CACNGQGYIVEQFF
once	TRBV27	.	TRBJ1-4	CASSPIQGFEKLFF
.	TRBV12-5	TRBD2	TRBJ2-1	CASGRAGEEQFF
.	TRBV4-3	.	TRBJ2-2	CASSQDLSGSGTGELFF
.	TRBV28	TRBD1	TRBJ2-7	CASSSGQATYEQYF
few	TRBV29-1	TRBD1	TRBJ2-3	CSVARQGADTQYF
.	TRBV18	.	TRBJ1-4	CASSPEDEKLFF
.	TRBV18	TRBD1	TRBJ1-2	CASSPSTGSGYGYTF
.	TRBV19	.	TRBJ1-5	CASNIQPQHF
.	TRBV18	TRBD1	TRBJ1-1	CASSPGTAKLNTEAFF
.	TRBV14	.	TRBJ1-1	CASRVYSYTEAFF
few	TRBV6-2/TRBV6-3	TRBD2	TRBJ2-7	CASSESGRAYF
.	TRBV18	.	TRBJ1-5	CASSPGLRTLNSNQPQHF
few	TRBV28	.	TRBJ1-2	CASSAMGSGTLGYTF
.	TRBV28	.	TRBJ1-2	CASRPPAGVGYTF
.	TRBV7-3	.	TRBJ2-1	CASSHNRDEQFF
.	TRBV7-3	TRBD2	TRBJ2-1	CASSPDRWGLAAYNEQFF